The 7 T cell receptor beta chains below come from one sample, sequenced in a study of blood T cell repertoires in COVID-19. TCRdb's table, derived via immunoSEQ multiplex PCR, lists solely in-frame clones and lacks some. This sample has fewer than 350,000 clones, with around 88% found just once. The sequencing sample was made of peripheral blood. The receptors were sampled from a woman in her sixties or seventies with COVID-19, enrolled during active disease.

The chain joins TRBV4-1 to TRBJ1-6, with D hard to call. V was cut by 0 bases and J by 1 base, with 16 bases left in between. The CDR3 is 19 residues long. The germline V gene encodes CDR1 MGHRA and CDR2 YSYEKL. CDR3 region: CASSQDGVALRSYNSPLHF. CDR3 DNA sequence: TGCGCCAGCAGCCAAGATGGTGTAGCTTTGCGGTCCTATAATTCACCCCTCCACTTT.

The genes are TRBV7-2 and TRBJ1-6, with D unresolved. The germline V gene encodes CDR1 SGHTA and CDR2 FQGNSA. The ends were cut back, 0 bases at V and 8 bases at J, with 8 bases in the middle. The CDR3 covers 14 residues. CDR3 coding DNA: TGTGCCAGCAGCTTAGCGAGTTGGTATTCACCCCTCCACTTT. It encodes CASSLASWYSPLHF.

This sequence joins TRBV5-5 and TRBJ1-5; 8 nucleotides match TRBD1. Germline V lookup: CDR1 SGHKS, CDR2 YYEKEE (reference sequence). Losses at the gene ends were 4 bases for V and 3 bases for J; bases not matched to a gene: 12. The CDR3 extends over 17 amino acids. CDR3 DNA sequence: TGTGCCAGCAGCCCTGGACAGGGAGGAACAGACAATCAGCCCCAGCATTTT. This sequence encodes CASSPGQGGTDNQPQHF.

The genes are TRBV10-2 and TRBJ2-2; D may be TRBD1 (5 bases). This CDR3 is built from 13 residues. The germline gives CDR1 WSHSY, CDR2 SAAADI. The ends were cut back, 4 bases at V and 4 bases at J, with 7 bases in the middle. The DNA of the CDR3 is TGCGCCAGCAGTGGACAGTCCACCGGGGAGCTGTTTTTT. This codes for CASSGQSTGELFF.

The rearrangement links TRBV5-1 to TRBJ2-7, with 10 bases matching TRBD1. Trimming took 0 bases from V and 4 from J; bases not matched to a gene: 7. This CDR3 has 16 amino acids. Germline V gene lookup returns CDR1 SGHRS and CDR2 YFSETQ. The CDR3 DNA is TGCGCCAGCAGCTTGGCGGCGACAGGGGGCATGTACGAGCAGTACTTC. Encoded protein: CASSLAATGGMYEQYF.

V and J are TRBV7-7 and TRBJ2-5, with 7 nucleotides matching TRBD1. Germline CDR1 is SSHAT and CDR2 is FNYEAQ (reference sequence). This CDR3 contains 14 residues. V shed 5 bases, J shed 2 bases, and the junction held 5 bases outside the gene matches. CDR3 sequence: CASSHGTEQETQYF. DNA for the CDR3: TGTGCCAGCAGCCACGGGACAGAACAAGAGACCCAGTACTTC.

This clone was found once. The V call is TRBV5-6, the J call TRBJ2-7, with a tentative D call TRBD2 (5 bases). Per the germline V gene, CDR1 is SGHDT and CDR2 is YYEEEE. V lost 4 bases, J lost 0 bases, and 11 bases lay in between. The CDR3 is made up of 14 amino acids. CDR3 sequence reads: CASSPWTYSYEQYF. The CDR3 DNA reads TGTGCCAGCAGCCCCTGGACTTACTCCTACGAGCAGTACTTC.